Below, 5 T cell receptor beta chains from the same sample are listed, as sequenced in a study of blood T cell repertoires in COVID-19. Measured with immunoSEQ multiplex PCR; TCRdb has only the in-frame clones, and not every one. The sample consists of approximately 220,000 clones, about 85% of them appearing once. Sequenced: peripheral blood. These receptors were taken from a man aged 45-65 years who had recovered from COVID-19.

Concerning this clone itself: The same CDR3 also results from other DNA sequences found in this sample. The chain links TRBV27 to TRBJ1-5; D might be TRBD1 (5 bases). Germline V lookup: CDR1 MNHEY, CDR2 SMNVEV (reference sequence). Trimming removed 1 base at V and 7 bases at J, with 8 bases between. This CDR3 is built from 13 residues. CDR3 sequence: CASSLWGGQPQHF. The CDR3 nucleotides are TGTGCCAGCAGTTTATGGGGGGGACAGCCCCAGCATTTT.

This rearrangement joins TRBV3-1 (or the pseudogene TRBV3-2) to TRBJ2-4, with TRBD2 identical over 7 bases. Germline assignment: CDR1 LGHDT and CDR2 YNNKEL (reference sequence). After removal of 4 bases from V and 2 bases from J, the junction contained 8 bases not matched to a gene. The CDR3 consists of 16 residues. In nucleotides, the CDR3 is TGTGCCAGCAGCCCCTCTAGCGGAGTTACCAAAAACATTCAGTACTTC. Amino acids: CASSPSSGVTKNIQYF.

The genes are TRBV25-1 and TRBJ2-1; D is perhaps TRBD2 (5 bases). V was clipped by 6 bases and J by 5 bases, with 17 bases between them. The CDR3 is 15 amino acids. From germline, CDR1 is MGHDK and CDR2 SYGVNS. The CDR3 sequence is CASSRDLGVNNEQFF. In nucleotides, the CDR3 is TGTGCCAGCAGCCGTGACCTCGGGGTGAACAATGAGCAGTTCTTC.

The chain recombines TRBV28 with TRBJ1-2, with 7 bases aligning to TRBD1. The CDR3 covers 14 residues. Germline V CDR1 and CDR2: MDHEN, SYDVKM. Losses at the gene ends were 5 bases for V and 4 bases for J; bases not matched to a gene: 7. CDR3 region: CASSTGDRTYGYTF. In DNA form, the CDR3 reads TGTGCCAGCAGTACAGGGGACCGTACCTATGGCTACACCTTC.

The genes are TRBV7-9 and TRBJ2-2; 9 bases align to TRBD2. J was trimmed by 4 bases and V by 3 bases; bases with no gene match: 6. From germline, CDR1 is SEHNR and CDR2 FQNEAQ (reference sequence). The CDR3 has 16 amino acids. The CDR3 reads CASSFRLAETTGELFF. CDR3 nucleotide sequence: TGTGCCAGCAGCTTCCGACTAGCGGAGACCACCGGGGAGCTGTTTTTT.